This TCR beta chain was documented in a study of OX40 agonist ivuxolimab in advanced cancers. The assay was immunoSEQ multiplex PCR, and TCRdb's table has in-frame clones only and misses some. The sample includes around 35,000 clones, approximately 79% of them seen just once. As regards this clone: Its antigen is undetermined.

General study points: Both blood CD4+ and CD8+ T cells showed clonal growth by week 6 at 0.1 to 3.0 mg/kg.

The ends lost 4 bases at V and 6 bases at J; junction bases unmatched: 12. This CDR3 is built from 17 residues. CDR1 is SGHDN and CDR2 is FVKESK in the germline V gene. The rearrangement uses TRBV14 and TRBJ2-2; TRBD1 aligns across 9 bases. Sequences were derived from CD4+ or CD8+ T cells sorted from blood, sampled in a trial of the OX40 agonist ivuxolimab. This clonotype originated in an adult with an advanced solid tumor such as melanoma, head and neck, liver or kidney cancer. The CDR3 region has the DNA TGTGCCAGCAGCCCCGCCGGGACAGGGTATTTTTCCGGGGAGCTGTTTTTT. It encodes CASSPAGTGYFSGELFF.